One sample yielded the 25 T cell receptor beta chains listed below, sequenced in a study of early stage breast cancer tumors. Some clones are missing from TCRdb's copy, which holds only in-frame ones; the method was immunoSEQ multiplex PCR. This table holds 25,000 to 35,000 clones, almost 75% found once. The sequenced material came from breast tumor tissue. The receptors were sampled from a person aged 25-39 years with breast cancer.

The chain combines TRBV5-1 with TRBJ1-1; no clear D. Germline CDR1 reads SGHRS; CDR2 reads YFSETQ. Trimming stripped 0 bases from V and 1 base from J, with 7 bases between. The CDR3 consists of 14 residues. The DNA of the CDR3 is TGCGCCAGCAGCTTGGTGGAGGGGAACACTGAAGCTTTCTTT. Encoded protein: CASSLVEGNTEAFF.

The chain is built from TRBV10-3 and TRBJ2-7; no clear D gene. The germline V gene encodes CDR1 ENHRY and CDR2 SYGVKD. This CDR3 spans 13 amino acids. The V and J ends lost 6 bases and 1 base respectively, with 10 bases between them. The CDR3 nucleotides are TGTGCCATCAGGCCGTTGGGGTCCTACGAGCAGTACTTC. It is translated as CAIRPLGSYEQYF.

The CDR3, as DNA: TGTGCCAGTAGAGGCACCCCAGCGGGAGTCTCAGAGACCCAGTACTTC. Its translation: CASRGTPAGVSETQYF. V gene TRBV19 combines with J gene TRBJ2-5, with TRBD2 identical over 8 bases. V shed 6 bases, J shed 4 bases, and the junction held 13 bases outside the gene matches. CDR1 is LNHDA, CDR2 SQIVND, per germline (reference sequence). CDR3 length: 16 residues.

The rearrangement uses TRBV6-5 and TRBJ1-1; D remains unclear. The germline CDR1 and CDR2 sequences are MNHEY and SVGAGI. This CDR3 is 13 amino acids long. V lost 2 bases and J lost 8, with 12 bases in between. Here the CDR3 DNA reads TGTGCCAGCAGTTACGCTCACAAGGACGAAGCTTTCTTT. It encodes CASSYAHKDEAFF.

This chain joins TRBV19 and TRBJ2-3; D gene unclear. CDR1 and CDR2 (germline): LNHDA, SQIVND (reference sequence). This CDR3 has 15 residues. V lost 1 base, J lost 3 bases, and 11 bases lay in between. CDR3 residues: CASSIVGVSTDTQYF. The CDR3 DNA follows: TGTGCCAGTAGTATAGTCGGAGTTAGTACAGATACGCAGTATTTT.

CDR3 bases: TGCGCCAGCAGCCTACCGGGACAGGAAGATACGCAGTATTTT. This sequence encodes CASSLPGQEDTQYF. The V gene is TRBV4-1, the J gene TRBJ2-3; 8 positions agree with TRBD1. Per germline, CDR1 MGHRA and CDR2 YSYEKL. There are 14 residues in the CDR3. Trimming took 4 bases from V and 5 from J; bases not matched to a gene: 5.

This sequence joins TRBV13 and TRBJ2-1; D not certain. The CDR3 loop spans 13 amino acids. Germline CDR1 reads PRHDT; CDR2 reads FYEKMQ (reference sequence). The ends were cut back, 4 bases at V and 6 bases at J, with 10 bases in the middle. CDR3 sequence reads: CASSSTSLNEQFF. DNA for the CDR3: TGTGCCAGCAGCTCGACTTCTCTCAATGAGCAGTTCTTC. Based on the CDR3 plus reference TRBV13 and TRBJ2-1, the full variable domain is AAGVIQSPRHLIKEKRETATLKCYPIPRHDTVYWYQQGPGQDPQFLISFYEKMQSDKGSIPDRFSAQQFSDYHSELNMSSLELGDSALYFCASSSTSLNEQFFGPGTRLTVL.

This chain links TRBV7-2 with TRBJ2-1, with D unclear. Between the trimmed V and J ends, which lost 3 bases and 0 bases, there was a span of 9 bases. This CDR3 contains 15 residues. The germline CDR1 and CDR2 sequences are SGHTA and FQGNSA. CDR3 amino acids: CASSLKWSSYNEQFF. The CDR3 DNA is TGTGCCAGCAGCTTGAAGTGGAGCTCCTACAATGAGCAGTTCTTC.

This rearrangement joins TRBV6-6 to TRBJ2-1, with 8 bases lining up with TRBD1. The CDR3 consists of 15 residues. V was pared by 0 bases and J by 7 bases, with 5 bases of the junction left unmatched. Germline V gene lookup returns CDR1 MNHNY and CDR2 SVGAGI (reference sequence). The CDR3 sequence is CASSYSTGGLNEQFF. In DNA, the CDR3 is TGTGCCAGCAGTTACTCAACAGGGGGTTTAAATGAGCAGTTCTTC.

The chain recombines TRBV19 with TRBJ2-1, with TRBD1 matching 9 bases. Germline V gene lookup returns CDR1 LNHDA and CDR2 SQIVND (reference sequence). The CDR3 spans 14 residues. The V and J ends lost 7 bases and 7 bases, in that order; junction bases with no gene match: 8. In nucleotides, the CDR3 is TGTGCCAGTACCCACAGGGGGCTTGGGAATGAGCAGTTCTTC. Translated: CASTHRGLGNEQFF.

The chain links TRBV6-1 to TRBJ2-1; 13 bases fit TRBD2. Germline V lookup: CDR1 MNHNS, CDR2 SASEGT. The CDR3 totals 14 residues. V shed 7 bases and J 10 bases; nucleotides not matched to a gene: 7. The CDR3 spells CASTQGLAGTEQFF. The CDR3 DNA reads as TGTGCCAGCACCCAGGGACTAGCGGGAACGGAGCAGTTCTTC.

V and J are TRBV9 and TRBJ2-4; perhaps TRBD1 as D (8 bases). This CDR3 comprises 17 residues. The germline V gene has CDR1 SGDLS and CDR2 YYNGEE. The germline V and J ends were trimmed by 3 bases and 9 bases, with 25 bases remaining between them. CDR3 DNA sequence: TGTGCCAGCAGCGCCCAGGGGGGGACAGGCCACCAAGCCATTCAGTACTTC. The encoded protein is CASSAQGGTGHQAIQYF.

The rearrangement uses TRBV25-1 and TRBJ1-1; D is undetermined. V dropped 3 bases and J dropped 7 bases, with 12 bases sitting between them. Germline CDR1 and CDR2: MGHDK and SYGVNS. The CDR3 runs 13 residues. CDR3 bases: TGTGCCAGCAGTGATAGACATGGGGATGAAGCTTTCTTT. This sequence encodes CASSDRHGDEAFF. The whole variable domain, remainder taken from reference TRBV25-1 and TRBJ1-1, is EADIYQTPRYLVIGTGKKITLECSQTMGHDKMYWYQQDPGMELHLIHYSYGVNSTEKGDLSSESTVSRIRTEHFPLTLESARPSHTSQYLCASSDRHGDEAFFGQGTRLTVV.

The gene calls are TRBV30 and TRBJ2-3; D might be TRBD2 (6 bases). V lost 8 bases and J lost 0, with 21 bases in between. Germline CDR1 and CDR2: GTSNPN and SVGIG (reference sequence). This CDR3 region has 16 residues. The CDR3 is CARGTGVETSTDTQYF. The CDR3 DNA reads TGTGCCCGGGGGACGGGGGTAGAGACTAGCACAGATACGCAGTATTTT. Full variable domain (outside the CDR3, taken from reference TRBV30 and TRBJ2-3): SQTIHQWPATLVQPVGSPLSLECTVEGTSNPNLYWYRQAAGRGLQLLFYSVGIGQISSEVPQNLSASRPQDRQFILSSKKLLLSDSGFYLCARGTGVETSTDTQYFGPGTRLTVL.

This clone was recorded once. The CDR3 coding sequence is TGTGCCAGCAAGCGACAGGGGGTGGCTAATGAAAAACTGTTTTTT. It is translated as CASKRQGVANEKLFF. The chain is built from TRBV6-1 and TRBJ1-4; 9 positions match TRBD1. This CDR3 has 15 amino acids. The germline V gene encodes CDR1 MNHNS and CDR2 SASEGT. After removal of 7 bases from V and 3 bases from J, the junction contained 6 bases not matched to a gene.

This clone was found a few times. This sequence joins TRBV25-1 and TRBJ2-3, with 10 bases lining up with TRBD1. This CDR3 has 16 residues. Unmatched junction bases numbered 7, after V lost 3 bases and J lost 4 bases. Per the germline V gene, CDR1 is MGHDK and CDR2 is SYGVNS. DNA of the CDR3: TGTGCCAGCAGTGACGCCGGGACAGGGGTTGCAGATACGCAGTATTTT. As protein: CASSDAGTGVADTQYF.

This clone appeared once. V and J are TRBV6-1 and TRBJ2-5; 13 nucleotides agree with TRBD2. Germline assignment: CDR1 MNHNS and CDR2 SASEGT. With 8 bases clipped from V and 2 bases from J, the junction kept 2 bases outside the gene matches. This CDR3 comprises 14 residues. The CDR3: CASGTSGTQETQYF. DNA for the CDR3: TGTGCCAGCGGGACTAGCGGGACACAAGAGACCCAGTACTTC.

The V call is TRBV18, the J call TRBJ1-6; D ambiguous. V lost 2 bases, J lost 3 bases, and 14 bases lay in between. The CDR3 is made up of 17 amino acids. The V gene's germline CDR1 is KGHSH and CDR2 LQKENI. CDR3 DNA sequence: TGTGCCAGCTCACCATCCGGGTCGGCCGGCTATAATTCACCCCTCCACTTT. As protein: CASSPSGSAGYNSPLHF.

This clone turned up a few times. The chain has TRBV9 and TRBJ1-6; possible D gene TRBD1, 5 bases. The CDR3 length is 15 residues. Trimming shortened V by 7 bases and J by 6 bases, and 17 bases separated the two germline ends. Looked up from germline, CDR1 is SGDLS and CDR2 is YYNGEE. CDR3 coding DNA: TGTGCCAGCCGGCGGGCCGGGGCCCTTAATTCACCCCTCCACTTT. Its translation: CASRRAGALNSPLHF.

This clone has more than one count but fewer than ten. Here the CDR3 DNA reads TGTGCCAGCAGCGGGCGGAGTATGAACACTGAAGCTTTCTTT. Its translation is CASSGRSMNTEAFF. The chain employs TRBV9 and TRBJ1-1; D is uncertain. Per germline, CDR1 SGDLS and CDR2 YYNGEE. The length of the CDR3 is 14 residues. Trimming removed 3 bases from V and 0 bases from J, with 9 bases in between.

Here the CDR3 DNA reads TGTGCCAGCAGTTTGGTTTCTGGCTACACCTTC. Encoded protein: CASSLVSGYTF. This chain links TRBV28 with TRBJ1-2; D is uncertain. V was pared by 3 bases and J by 7 bases, with 6 bases between. Germline V lookup: CDR1 MDHEN, CDR2 SYDVKM. This CDR3 spans 11 amino acids.

This chain links TRBV6-5 with TRBJ2-5; D is perhaps TRBD1 (6 bases). Deletions cut 6 bases from V and 1 base from J, with 12 bases between. Germline CDR1 and CDR2: MNHEY and SVGAGI. This CDR3 is 14 amino acids long. The CDR3 loop reads CASRPTGFQETQYF. CDR3 in DNA: TGTGCCAGCAGGCCTACAGGGTTCCAAGAGACCCAGTACTTC.

This clone is categorized as medium-sized. The CDR3 here is CASSQDRLAGEQFF. In DNA, the CDR3 is TGCGCCAGCAGCCAAGATAGACTAGCGGGAGAGCAGTTCTTC. V usage is TRBV4-3 and J usage is TRBJ2-1; 11 positions match TRBD2. The germline CDR1 and CDR2 sequences are LGHNA and YSLEER. The V segment lost 0 bases and the J segment 10 bases; nucleotides outside the gene matches: 2. The CDR3 sequence is 14 residues long.

The chain carries TRBV11-3 and TRBJ2-7; 8 bases are a match to TRBD2. J gave up 4 bases and V 5 bases, and 13 bases lay outside the gene matches. The CDR3 is 16 amino acids. Germline V gene data show CDR1 as SGHNT and CDR2 as YENEEA. The CDR3, as DNA: TGTGCCAGCAGCCTCTCGACGGGAGGGCCAACTTACGAGCAGTACTTC. Translated: CASSLSTGGPTYEQYF.

This chain connects TRBV6-4 to TRBJ2-3; TRBD1 matches 10 bases. Germline V CDR1 and CDR2: MRHNA, SNTAGT. The CDR3 totals 15 residues. V dropped 0 bases and J dropped 7; count of bases not matched to a gene: 4. The CDR3 here is CASSDSTGGVNTQYF. The CDR3 coding sequence is TGTGCCAGCAGTGACTCGACAGGGGGCGTAAATACGCAGTATTTT.